Included here is one T cell receptor beta chain sequence, with context. Its ends do not fully match the called genes, so a read error is possible. CDR1 is SQVTM, CDR2 ANQGSEA, per germline. The CDR3 covers 11 residues. Total RNA (roughly 0.45 ug) served as template for TCR beta cDNA synthesis primed by a constant-region primer. Three rounds of nested multiplex PCR with slightly modified ARM-PCR produced TCR beta libraries. A C-beta reverse primer and TRBV1-TRBV30 forward primers served in each of the first two PCR rounds, at 10 cycles apiece. TCRdb independently ran MiXCR on the multiplex PCR reads; one entry per CDR3 protein. Among tens of thousands of distinct CDR3 sequences, about 65% were seen once, and the ten largest hold under 45%. This sample is drawn from a study of tumor-infiltrating lymphocytes in primary liver carcinoma. The tissue used was unsorted bulk material of 20-30 mg. RNA and DNA were co-extracted from it with the AllPrep DNA/RNA mini kit.

This chain connects TRBV29-1 to TRBJ2-3; D not certain. Source material: liver tumor tissue from sampling region 4. The subset was: tumor region T4, right-lateral pole. The receptor comes from a man aged 40-55 years with primary liver carcinoma and hepatitis B virus infection. The CDR3, as DNA: TGCAGCGTTGGAAACACAGATATGCAGTATTTT. The encoded protein is CSVGNTDMQYF.